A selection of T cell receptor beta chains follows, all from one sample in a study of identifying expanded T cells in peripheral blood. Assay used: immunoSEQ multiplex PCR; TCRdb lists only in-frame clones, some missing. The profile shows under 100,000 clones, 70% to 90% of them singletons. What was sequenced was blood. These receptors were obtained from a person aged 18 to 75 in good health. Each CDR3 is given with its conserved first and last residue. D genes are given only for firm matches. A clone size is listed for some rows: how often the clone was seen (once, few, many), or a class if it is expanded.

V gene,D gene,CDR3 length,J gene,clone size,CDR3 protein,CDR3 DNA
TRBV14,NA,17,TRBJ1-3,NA,CASSHSWGPLSGNTIYF,TGTGCCAGCAGCCACAGCTGGGGGCCCCTCTCTGGAAACACCATATATTTT
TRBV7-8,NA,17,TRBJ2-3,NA,CASSPRLRQPGTDTQYF,TGTGCCAGCAGCCCAAGGCTGAGACAGCCAGGCACAGATACGCAGTATTTT
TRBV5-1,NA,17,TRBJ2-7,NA,CASSPRDERATPYEQYF,TGCGCCAGCAGCCCCCGGGACGAAAGGGCTACTCCCTACGAGCAGTACTTC
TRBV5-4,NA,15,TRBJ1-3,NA,CASSLGGSWGNTIYF,TGTGCCAGCAGCTTGGGGGGGTCGTGGGGAAACACCATATATTTT
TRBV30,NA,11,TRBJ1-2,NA,CAWSRGYGYTF,TGTGCCTGGAGTCGTGGGTATGGCTACACCTTC
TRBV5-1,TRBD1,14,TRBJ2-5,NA,CASSYNDRVGTQYF,TGCGCCAGCAGTTATAATGACAGGGTTGGGACCCAGTACTTC
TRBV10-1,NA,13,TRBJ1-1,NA,CASRGIPNTEAFF,TGCGCCAGCAGAGGCATTCCGAACACTGAAGCTTTCTTT
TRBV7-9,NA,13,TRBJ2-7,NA,CASSLTGIYEQYF,TGTGCCAGCAGCTTAACAGGGATCTACGAGCAGTACTTC
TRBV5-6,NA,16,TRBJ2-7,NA,CASSSVLRQASYEQYF,TGTGCCAGCAGCTCTGTACTGCGACAGGCGTCCTACGAGCAGTACTTC
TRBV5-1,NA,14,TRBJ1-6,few,CASSLAWMGSPLHF,TGCGCCAGCAGCTTGGCCTGGATGGGCTCACCCCTCCACTTT
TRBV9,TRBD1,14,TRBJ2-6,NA,CASRTGPGANVLTF,TGTGCCAGCAGGACAGGGCCTGGGGCCAACGTCCTGACTTTC
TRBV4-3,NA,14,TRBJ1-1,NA,CASSQDGGNTEAFF,TGCGCCAGCAGCCAAGACGGGGGGAACACTGAAGCTTTCTTT
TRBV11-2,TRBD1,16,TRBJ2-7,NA,CASSLVPGTGLDEQYF,TGTGCCAGCAGCCTGGTACCCGGGACAGGGTTGGACGAGCAGTACTTC
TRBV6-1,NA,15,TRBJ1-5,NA,CASSEYDLGSQPQHF,TGTGCCAGCAGTGAATACGATCTGGGAAGCCAGCCCCAGCATTTT
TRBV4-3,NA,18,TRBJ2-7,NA,CASSQASEGGDSDYEQYF,TGCGCCAGCAGCCAAGCCTCCGAGGGGGGGGACAGCGACTACGAGCAGTACTTC
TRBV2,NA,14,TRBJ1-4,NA,CASSEVTTNEKLFF,TGTGCCAGCAGTGAAGTCACAACTAATGAAAAACTGTTTTTT
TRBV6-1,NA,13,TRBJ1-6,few,CASSEVQGSPLHF,TGTGCCAGCAGTGAAGTTCAGGGTTCACCCCTCCACTTT
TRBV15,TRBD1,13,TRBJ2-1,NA,CATSIASGQVGLF,TGTGCCACCAGCATTGCCTCGGGACAGGTAGGACTCTTC
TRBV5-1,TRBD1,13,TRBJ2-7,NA,CASSRGTGGEQYF,TGCGCCAGCAGCCGCGGGACAGGTGGCGAGCAGTACTTC
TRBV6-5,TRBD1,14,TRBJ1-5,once,CASSYSTGGQPQHF,TGTGCCAGCAGCTATTCGACAGGGGGTCAGCCCCAGCATTTT
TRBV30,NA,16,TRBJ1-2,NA,CAWSVGGNRYNYGYTF,TGTGCCTGGAGTGTAGGGGGGAACAGGTATAATTATGGCTACACCTTC
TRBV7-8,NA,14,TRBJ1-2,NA,CASSASRGRGGYTF,TGTGCCAGCAGTGCTTCTAGGGGAAGGGGTGGCTACACCTTC
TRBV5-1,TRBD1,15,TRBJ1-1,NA,CASSGGQGDNTEAFF,TGCGCCAGCAGCGGCGGACAGGGGGATAACACTGAAGCTTTCTTT
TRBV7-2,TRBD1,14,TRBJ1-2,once,CASSFDRGSEGYTF,TGTGCCAGCAGCTTCGACAGGGGATCGGAGGGCTACACCTTC
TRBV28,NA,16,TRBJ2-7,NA,CASSSRSRTLSYEQYF,TGTGCCAGCAGTTCCAGGAGCCGAACCCTGTCCTACGAGCAGTACTTC
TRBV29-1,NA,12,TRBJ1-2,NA,CSVEGSRYDYTF,TGCAGCGTTGAAGGGTCCCGCTACGACTACACCTTC
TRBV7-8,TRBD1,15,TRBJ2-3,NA,CASSRDRGRTDTQYF,TGTGCCAGCAGCCGGGACAGGGGGAGGACAGATACGCAGTATTTT
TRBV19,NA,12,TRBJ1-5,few,CATANYNQPQHF,TGTGCCACCGCTAACTACAATCAGCCCCAGCATTTT